The present T cell receptor (beta chain) was sequenced within a study of cytotoxic CD8 clonotypes in ibrutinib-treated CLL (dated by TCRdb to the early 2020s). About the full investigation: The cohort was composed of about 10 relapsed/refractory and roughly 16 treatment-naive patients; IGHV unmutated status was identified in 17 patients. Partial responses were observed in about 25 patients and complete responses in 2; after a median follow-up of roughly 72 months, remission was maintained in 15 or so patients and progression was observed in roughly twelve. Response samples were obtained after a median of roughly eleven months of treatment, with a range of roughly 6 to 40 months. On average, each sample had some 260,000 productive templates and roughly 95,000 productive rearrangements. Longitudinal samples were obtainable from 26 of the 86 participants in the trial. Cryopreserved peripheral blood mononuclear cells were obtained prior to treatment, at the time of response, and at either disease progression or sustained remission. Every sample from remission and from progressive disease was obtained while the patients were still on ibrutinib.

Results and caveats for the whole study, not just this receptor: At ibrutinib response clonality went up, during sustained remission it held steady, and at progression it dropped back toward baseline. Sampling times were not matched between patients in sustained remission and patients whose disease was progressing, and lymph node repertoires were not examined. Public clonotypes were rare and either shrank or stayed stable during treatment, and the rise in clonality at ibrutinib response reflected expansion of private clonotypes. Baseline clonality exceeded that of age-matched healthy donors and correlated strongly with circulating CD8+ T-cell counts.

The junction shows trimming of 6 bases on V and 3 bases on J, plus 11 bases between the germline ends. The CDR3 starts with the cysteine, ends with the phenylalanine, and has 13 residues. CDR3 DNA is the only sequence kept; it has 39 bases, read in frame from the first base. Via the germline V gene, CDR1 is SQVTM and CDR2 ANQGSEA. This specimen's time point label, interpreted: approximately 25 months on ibrutinib. For TCR beta library preparation, roughly 2.1 micrograms of genomic DNA were isolated from cryopreserved PBMCs. High-throughput TCR beta sequencing was performed on longitudinal blood samples from CLL patients receiving ibrutinib monotherapy. The patients took part in an open-label, single-center phase 2 trial of ibrutinib monotherapy. A note on this clone: Its antigen is currently not known. Qualities for individual bases were not recorded, and no much larger clone is one base off.

A MiSeq instrument was used for deep resolution sequencing, which targeted depths ranging from 1 in 1 million up to 1 in 200,000 T cells, with coverage averaging 10x for each clonotype. TCR beta libraries were generated with the immunoSEQ hsTCRB Kit. As for how the authors treated the data: ImmunoSEQ Data Assistant and ImmunoSEQ Analyzer were used for data analysis, and V, D and J genes were assigned according to IMGT definitions. Clonality, which ranges from 0 to 1, was calculated as one minus the normalized Shannon entropy of productive rearrangement frequencies. Public clonotype analysis was restricted to overrepresented clonotypes comprising at least 0.05% of each patient's repertoire. Repertoires from about a dozen age-matched healthy donors in immuneACCESS were used as clonality controls. This is the immuneACCESS table as TCRdb keeps it, with only in-frame sequences that have V and J called. A part of the clones is gone; compared with another copy, unresolved V genes explain less than half, and the rest is unexplained. That table furnishes V, J and clone size, whereas the DNA furnished D and trimming. The sample profile shows approximately 45,000 clones; 65% of them were found once. The top ten clonotypes cover 20% to 25% of the sample.

Sample: PBMCs, taken after 24 months of ibrutinib treatment. This sequence originates from a human donor with chronic lymphocytic leukemia. The rearrangement combines TRBV29-1 with TRBJ1-4, with a weak D call of TRBD1 (5 bases match). The bases read TGCAGCGTAGAGGAGGGGCCTAATGAAAAACTGTTTTTT. It specifies CSVEEGPNEKLFF.